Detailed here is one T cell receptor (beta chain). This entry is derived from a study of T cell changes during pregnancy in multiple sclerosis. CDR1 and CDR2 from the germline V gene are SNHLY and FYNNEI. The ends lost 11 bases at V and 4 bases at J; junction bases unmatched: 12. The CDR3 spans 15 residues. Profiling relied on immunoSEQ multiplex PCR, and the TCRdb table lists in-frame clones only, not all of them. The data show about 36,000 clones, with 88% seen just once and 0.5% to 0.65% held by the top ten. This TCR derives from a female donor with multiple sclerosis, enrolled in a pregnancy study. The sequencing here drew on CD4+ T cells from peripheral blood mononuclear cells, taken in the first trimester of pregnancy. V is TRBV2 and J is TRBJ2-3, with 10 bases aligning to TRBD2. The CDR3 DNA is TGTGCCTCGTTGCCAGCGGGAGGGCCCTCAGATACGCAGTATTTT. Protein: CASLPAGGPSDTQYF.